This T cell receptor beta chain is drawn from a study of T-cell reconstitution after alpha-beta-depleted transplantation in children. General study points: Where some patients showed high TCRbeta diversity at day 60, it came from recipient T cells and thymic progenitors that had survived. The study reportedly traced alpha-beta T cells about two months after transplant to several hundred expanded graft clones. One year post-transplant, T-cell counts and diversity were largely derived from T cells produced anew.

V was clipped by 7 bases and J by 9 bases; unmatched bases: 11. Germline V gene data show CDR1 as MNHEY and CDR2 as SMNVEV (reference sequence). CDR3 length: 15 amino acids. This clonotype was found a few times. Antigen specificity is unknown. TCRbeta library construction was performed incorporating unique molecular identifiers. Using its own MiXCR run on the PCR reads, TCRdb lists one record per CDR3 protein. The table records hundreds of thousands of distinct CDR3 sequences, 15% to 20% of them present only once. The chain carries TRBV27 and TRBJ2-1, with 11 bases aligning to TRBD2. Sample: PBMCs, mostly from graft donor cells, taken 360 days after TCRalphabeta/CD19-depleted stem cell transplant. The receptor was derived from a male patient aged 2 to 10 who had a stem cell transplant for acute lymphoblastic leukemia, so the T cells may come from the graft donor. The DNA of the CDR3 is TGTGCCAGCACCCTTAGCGGGAGGGCCGGTGGTGAGCAGTTCTTC. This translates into CASTLSGRAGGEQFF.